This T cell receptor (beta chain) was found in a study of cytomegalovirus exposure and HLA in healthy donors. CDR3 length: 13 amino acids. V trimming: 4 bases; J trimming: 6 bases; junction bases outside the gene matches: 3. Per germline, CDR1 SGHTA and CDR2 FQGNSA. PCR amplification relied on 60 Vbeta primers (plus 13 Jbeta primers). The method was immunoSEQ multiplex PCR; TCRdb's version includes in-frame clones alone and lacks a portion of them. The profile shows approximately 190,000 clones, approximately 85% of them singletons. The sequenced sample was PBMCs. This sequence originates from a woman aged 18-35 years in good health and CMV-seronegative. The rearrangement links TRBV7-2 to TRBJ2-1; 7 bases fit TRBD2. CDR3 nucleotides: TGTGCCAGCAGCTGGGGACTAATCAATGAGCAGTTCTTC. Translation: CASSWGLINEQFF.